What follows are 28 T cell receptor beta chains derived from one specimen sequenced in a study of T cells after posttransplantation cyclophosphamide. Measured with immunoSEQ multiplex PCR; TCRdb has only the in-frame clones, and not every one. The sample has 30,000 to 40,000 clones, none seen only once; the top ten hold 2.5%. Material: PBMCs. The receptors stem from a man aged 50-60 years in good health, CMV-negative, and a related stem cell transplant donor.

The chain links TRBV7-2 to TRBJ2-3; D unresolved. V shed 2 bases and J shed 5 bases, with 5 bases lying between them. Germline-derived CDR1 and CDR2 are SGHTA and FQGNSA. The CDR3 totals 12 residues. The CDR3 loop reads CASSLYGDTQYF. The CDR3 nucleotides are TGTGCCAGCAGCTTATACGGAGATACGCAGTATTTT.

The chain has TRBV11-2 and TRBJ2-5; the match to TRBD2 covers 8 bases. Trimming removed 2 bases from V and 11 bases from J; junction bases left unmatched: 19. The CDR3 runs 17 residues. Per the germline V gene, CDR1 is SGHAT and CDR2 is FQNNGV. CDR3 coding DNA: TGTGCCAGCAGCTTATCCACGGCCAGCGGGAGTAACTATGTGCAGTACTTC. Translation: CASSLSTASGSNYVQYF.

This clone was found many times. The CDR3 region has the DNA TGTGCCAGCTTCCGGCAGCGGGAGAGTTCCTACGAGCAGTACTTC. It yields the protein CASFRQRESSYEQYF. The chain couples TRBV18 to TRBJ2-7; TRBD2 matches at 8 bases. CDR3 length: 15 residues. The trim removed 7 bases at V and 1 base at J, leaving 9 bases unmatched. CDR1 and CDR2 (germline): KGHSH, LQKENI.

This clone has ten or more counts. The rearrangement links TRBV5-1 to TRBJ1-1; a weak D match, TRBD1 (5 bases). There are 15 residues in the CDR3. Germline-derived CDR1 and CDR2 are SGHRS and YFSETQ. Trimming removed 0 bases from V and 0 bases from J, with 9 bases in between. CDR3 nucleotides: TGCGCCAGCAGCTTGGGCACAGGCCTGAACACTGAAGCTTTCTTT. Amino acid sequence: CASSLGTGLNTEAFF.

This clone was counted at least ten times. CDR3 nucleotide sequence: TGTGCCAGCAGCTTAGAGGGGATTCTCACTGAAGCTTTCTTT. Translated: CASSLEGILTEAFF. The chain has TRBV7-8 and TRBJ1-1; TRBD1 is a possible D gene (5 bases). Trimming left V 1 base short and J 4 bases short, with 10 bases between. This CDR3 comprises 14 residues. CDR1 SGHVS and CDR2 FQNEAQ come from the germline V gene.

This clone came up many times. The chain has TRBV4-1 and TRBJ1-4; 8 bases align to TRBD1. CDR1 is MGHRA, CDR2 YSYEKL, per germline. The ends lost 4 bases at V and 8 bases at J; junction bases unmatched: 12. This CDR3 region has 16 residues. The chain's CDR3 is CASSRGPTGGEEKLFF. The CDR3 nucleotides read TGCGCCAGCAGCCGCGGCCCCACAGGGGGAGAAGAAAAACTGTTTTTT.

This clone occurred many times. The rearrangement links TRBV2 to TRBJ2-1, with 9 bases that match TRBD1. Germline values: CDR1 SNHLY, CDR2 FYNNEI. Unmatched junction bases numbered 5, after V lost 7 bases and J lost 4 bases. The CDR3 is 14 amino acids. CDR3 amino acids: CASMDRGTYNEQFF. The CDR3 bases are TGTGCCAGCATGGACAGGGGCACATACAATGAGCAGTTCTTC.

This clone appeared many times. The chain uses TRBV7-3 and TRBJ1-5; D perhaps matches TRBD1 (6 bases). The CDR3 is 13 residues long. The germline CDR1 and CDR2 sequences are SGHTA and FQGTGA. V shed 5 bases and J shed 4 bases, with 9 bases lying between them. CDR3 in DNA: TGTGCCAGCAGCCCTGGACAGAATCAGCCCCAGCATTTT. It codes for CASSPGQNQPQHF. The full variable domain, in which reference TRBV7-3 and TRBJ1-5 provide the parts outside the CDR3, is GAGVSQTPSNKVTEKGKYVELRCDPISGHTALYWYRQSLGQGPEFLIYFQGTGAADDSGLPNDRFFAVRPEGSVSTLKIQRTERGDSAVYLCASSPGQNQPQHFGDGTRLSIL.

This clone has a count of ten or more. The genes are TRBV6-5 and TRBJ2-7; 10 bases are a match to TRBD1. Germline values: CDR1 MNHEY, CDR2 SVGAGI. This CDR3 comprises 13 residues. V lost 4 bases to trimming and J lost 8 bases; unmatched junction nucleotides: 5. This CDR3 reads CASSSDRGPQQYF. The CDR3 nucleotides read TGTGCCAGCAGTTCTGACAGGGGGCCGCAGCAGTACTTC.

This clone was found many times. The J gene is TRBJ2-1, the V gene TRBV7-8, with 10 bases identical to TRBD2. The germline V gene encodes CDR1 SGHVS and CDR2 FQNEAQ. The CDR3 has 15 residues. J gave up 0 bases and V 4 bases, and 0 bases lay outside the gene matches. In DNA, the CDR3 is TGTGCCAGCAGCTCTAGCGGGGGCTCCTACAATGAGCAGTTCTTC. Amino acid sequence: CASSSSGGSYNEQFF.

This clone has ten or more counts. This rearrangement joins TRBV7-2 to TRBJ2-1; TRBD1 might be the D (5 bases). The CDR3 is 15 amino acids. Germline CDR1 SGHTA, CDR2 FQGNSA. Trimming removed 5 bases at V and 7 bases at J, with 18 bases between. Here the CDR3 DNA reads TGTGCCAGCAGCCCTGGGGCCTCCCCCTTGAATGAGCAGTTCTTC. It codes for CASSPGASPLNEQFF.

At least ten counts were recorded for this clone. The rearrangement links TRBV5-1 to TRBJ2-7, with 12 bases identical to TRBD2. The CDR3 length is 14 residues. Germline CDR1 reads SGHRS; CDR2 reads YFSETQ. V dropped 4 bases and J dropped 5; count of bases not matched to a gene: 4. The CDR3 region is CASSRTSGIHEQYF. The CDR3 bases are TGCGCCAGCAGCCGGACTAGCGGGATCCACGAGCAGTACTTC.

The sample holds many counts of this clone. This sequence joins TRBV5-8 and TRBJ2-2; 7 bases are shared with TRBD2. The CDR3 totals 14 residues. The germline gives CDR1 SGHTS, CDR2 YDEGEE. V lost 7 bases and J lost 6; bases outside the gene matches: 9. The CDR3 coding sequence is TGTGCCAGCGCCTCAGAGCTAGCGGCCGGGGAGCTGTTTTTT. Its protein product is CASASELAAGELFF.

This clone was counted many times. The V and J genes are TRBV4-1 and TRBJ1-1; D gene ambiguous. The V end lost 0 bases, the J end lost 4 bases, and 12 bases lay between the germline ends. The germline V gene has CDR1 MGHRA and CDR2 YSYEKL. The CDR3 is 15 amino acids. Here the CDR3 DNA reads TGCGCCAGCAGCCAAGATCGGGGTTGGCGCACTGAAGCTTTCTTT. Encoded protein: CASSQDRGWRTEAFF.

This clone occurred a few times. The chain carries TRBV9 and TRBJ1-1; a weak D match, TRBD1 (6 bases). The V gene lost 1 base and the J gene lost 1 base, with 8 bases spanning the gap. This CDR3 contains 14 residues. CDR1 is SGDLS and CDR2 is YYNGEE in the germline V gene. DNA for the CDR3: TGTGCCAGCAGCGTAACAGGGACGAACACTGAAGCTTTCTTT. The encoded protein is CASSVTGTNTEAFF.

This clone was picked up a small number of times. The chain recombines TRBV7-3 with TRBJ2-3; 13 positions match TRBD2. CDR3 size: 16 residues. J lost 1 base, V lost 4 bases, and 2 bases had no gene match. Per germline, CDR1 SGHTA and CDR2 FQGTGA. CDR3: CASSSGLAGGTDTQYF. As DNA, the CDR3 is TGTGCCAGCAGCTCTGGACTAGCGGGAGGCACAGATACGCAGTATTTT.

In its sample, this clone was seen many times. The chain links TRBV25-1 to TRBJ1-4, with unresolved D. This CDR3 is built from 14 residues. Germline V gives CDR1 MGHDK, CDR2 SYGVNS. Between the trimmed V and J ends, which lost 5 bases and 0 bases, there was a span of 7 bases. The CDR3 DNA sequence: TGTGCCAGCAGTCACAGTGCAACTAATGAAAAACTGTTTTTT. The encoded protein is CASSHSATNEKLFF. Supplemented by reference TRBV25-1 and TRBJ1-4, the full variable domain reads EADIYQTPRYLVIGTGKKITLECSQTMGHDKMYWYQQDPGMELHLIHYSYGVNSTEKGDLSSESTVSRIRTEHFPLTLESARPSHTSQYLCASSHSATNEKLFFGSGTQLSVL.

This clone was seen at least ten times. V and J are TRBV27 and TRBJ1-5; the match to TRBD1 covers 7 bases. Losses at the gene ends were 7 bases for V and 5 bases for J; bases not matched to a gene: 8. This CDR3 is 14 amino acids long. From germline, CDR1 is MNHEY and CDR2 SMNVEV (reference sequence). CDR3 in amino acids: CASNRQGRDQPQHF. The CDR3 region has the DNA TGTGCCAGCAATCGACAGGGAAGGGATCAGCCCCAGCATTTT.

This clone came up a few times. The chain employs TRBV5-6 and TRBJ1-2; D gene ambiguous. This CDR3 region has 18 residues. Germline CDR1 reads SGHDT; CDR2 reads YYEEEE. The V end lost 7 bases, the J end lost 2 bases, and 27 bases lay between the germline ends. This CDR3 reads CASLATNPLAGVNYGYTF. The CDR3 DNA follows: TGTGCCAGCCTTGCTACGAACCCCCTAGCAGGCGTCAACTATGGCTACACCTTC.

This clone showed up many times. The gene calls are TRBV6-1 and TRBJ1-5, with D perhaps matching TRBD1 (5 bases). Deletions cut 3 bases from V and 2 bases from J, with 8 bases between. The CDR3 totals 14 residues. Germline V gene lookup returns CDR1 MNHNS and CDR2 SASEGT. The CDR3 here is CASSERGGNQPQHF. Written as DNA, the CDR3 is TGTGCCAGCAGTGAGCGGGGGGGCAATCAGCCCCAGCATTTT.

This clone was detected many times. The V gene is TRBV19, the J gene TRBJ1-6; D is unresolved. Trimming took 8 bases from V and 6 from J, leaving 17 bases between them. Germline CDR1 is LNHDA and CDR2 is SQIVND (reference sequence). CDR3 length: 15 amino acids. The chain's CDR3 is CASSPRRGGNSPLHF. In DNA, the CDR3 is TGTGCCAGTTCCCCGCGACGGGGTGGTAATTCACCCCTCCACTTT.

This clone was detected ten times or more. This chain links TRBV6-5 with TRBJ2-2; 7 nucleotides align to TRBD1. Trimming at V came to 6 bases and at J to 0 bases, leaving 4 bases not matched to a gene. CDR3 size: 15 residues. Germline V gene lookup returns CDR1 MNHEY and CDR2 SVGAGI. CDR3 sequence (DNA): TGTGCCAGCAGACGCCAGGGGGCGAACACCGGGGAGCTGTTTTTT. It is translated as CASRRQGANTGELFF.

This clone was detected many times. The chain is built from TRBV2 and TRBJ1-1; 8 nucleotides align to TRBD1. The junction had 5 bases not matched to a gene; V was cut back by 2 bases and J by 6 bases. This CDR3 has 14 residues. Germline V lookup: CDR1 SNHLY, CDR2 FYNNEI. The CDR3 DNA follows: TGTGCCAGCAGTGAACAGGGGGCGATGGCTGAAGCTTTCTTT. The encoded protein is CASSEQGAMAEAFF.

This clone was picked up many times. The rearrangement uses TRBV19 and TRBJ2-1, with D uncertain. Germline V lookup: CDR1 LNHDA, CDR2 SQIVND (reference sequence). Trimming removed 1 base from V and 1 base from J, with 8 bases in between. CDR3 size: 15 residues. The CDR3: CASSIVARSYNEQFF. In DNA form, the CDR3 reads TGTGCCAGTAGTATAGTGGCAAGATCCTACAATGAGCAGTTCTTC.

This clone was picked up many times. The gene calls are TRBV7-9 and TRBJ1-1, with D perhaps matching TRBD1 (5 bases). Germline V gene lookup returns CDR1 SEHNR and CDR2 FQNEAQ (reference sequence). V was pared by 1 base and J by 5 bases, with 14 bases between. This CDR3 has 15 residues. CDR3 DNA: TGTGCCAGCAGCTTAGGGCAGGGAGGAATAACTGAAGCTTTCTTT. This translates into CASSLGQGGITEAFF.

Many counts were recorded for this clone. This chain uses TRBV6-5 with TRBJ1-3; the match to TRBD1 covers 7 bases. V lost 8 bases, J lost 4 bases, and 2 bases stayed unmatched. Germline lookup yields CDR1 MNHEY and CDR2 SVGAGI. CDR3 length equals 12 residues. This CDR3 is CASGQDGNTIYF. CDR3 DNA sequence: TGTGCCAGCGGACAGGACGGAAACACCATATATTTT.

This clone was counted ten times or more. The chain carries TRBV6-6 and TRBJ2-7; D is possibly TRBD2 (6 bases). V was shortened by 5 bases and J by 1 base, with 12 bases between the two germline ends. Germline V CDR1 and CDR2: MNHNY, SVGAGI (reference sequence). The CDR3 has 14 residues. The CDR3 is CASSPAAGSYEQYF. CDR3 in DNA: TGTGCCAGCAGTCCGGCCGCGGGGTCCTACGAGCAGTACTTC.

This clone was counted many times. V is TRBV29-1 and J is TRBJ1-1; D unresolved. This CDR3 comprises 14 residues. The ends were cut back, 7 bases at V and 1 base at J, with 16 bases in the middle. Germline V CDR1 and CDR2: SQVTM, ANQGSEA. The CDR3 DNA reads TGCAGCGCCACGGCCGGGATACCGAACACTGAAGCTTTCTTT. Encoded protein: CSATAGIPNTEAFF.